Below are 14 T cell receptor beta chains sequenced from a single sample in a study of T cell responses to AZD1222 COVID-19 vaccine. Profiling relied on immunoSEQ multiplex PCR, and the TCRdb table lists in-frame clones only, not all of them. Among 150,000 to 200,000 clones listed, just over 90% were seen once. The input for sequencing was peripheral blood, taken 28 days after the second AZD1222 dose. These receptors all stem from an adult who received the AZD1222 COVID-19 vaccine.

The rearrangement links TRBV6-5 to TRBJ2-3; D is possibly TRBD1 (5 bases). The CDR3 is 15 residues long. V gave up 8 bases and J gave up 1 base, with 16 bases separating them. CDR1 and CDR2 from the germline V gene are MNHEY and SVGAGI. CDR3 region: CASSNVGRGTDTQYF. DNA for the CDR3: TGTGCCAGCTCAAACGTTGGCAGGGGCACAGATACGCAGTATTTT.

Concerning this clone itself: Other DNA sequences in the sample encode the same CDR3. The V gene is TRBV5-6, the J gene TRBJ1-2; D remains ambiguous. Germline CDR1 reads SGHDT; CDR2 reads YYEEEE. The CDR3 extends over 13 amino acids. Trimming took off 0 bases at V and 2 bases at J, with 5 bases between the two ends. The CDR3, as DNA: TGTGCCAGCAGCTTGGGTCAAAACTATGGCTACACCTTC. As protein: CASSLGQNYGYTF.

The rearrangement links TRBV11-2 to TRBJ2-1; TRBD2 matches at 12 bases. Germline CDR1 is SGHAT and CDR2 is FQNNGV. The trim removed 7 bases at V and 7 bases at J, leaving 11 bases unmatched. The CDR3 loop spans 16 amino acids. For the CDR3, the DNA is TGTGCCAGCAACACAGTTCTAGCGGGAGGGCGGAATGAGCAGTTCTTC. Translating gives CASNTVLAGGRNEQFF.

This chain connects TRBV4-1 to TRBJ1-2, with TRBD1 matching over 7 bases. This CDR3 has 16 amino acids. Germline loops: CDR1 MGHRA, CDR2 YSYEKL. V trimming: 3 bases; J trimming: 4 bases; junction bases outside the gene matches: 11. Here the CDR3 reads CASSQGPGNRGYGYTF. The CDR3 bases are TGCGCCAGCAGCCAGGGACCAGGGAACAGGGGCTATGGCTACACCTTC.

This chain links TRBV7-2 with TRBJ2-4; weak D call: TRBD1 (5 bases). V was clipped by 8 bases and J by 2 bases, with 19 bases between them. Germline V CDR1 and CDR2: SGHTA, FQGNSA. The CDR3 runs 16 residues. The CDR3 DNA reads TGTGCCAGCGTTATGAGTCCCAGGGTGTCCAAAAACATTCAGTACTTC. Amino acids: CASVMSPRVSKNIQYF.

V is TRBV11-2 and J is TRBJ1-2, with D tentatively TRBD1 (6 bases). CDR1 and CDR2 from the germline V gene are SGHAT and FQNNGV. Trimming took off 7 bases at V and 8 bases at J, with 14 bases between the two ends. This CDR3 spans 12 amino acids. CDR3 in DNA: TGTGCCAGCACCTCCGGGGGGCTCGGCTACACCTTC. Translation: CASTSGGLGYTF.

The sample holds a few counts of this clone. The DNA for the CDR3 is TGTGCCAGCAGTCCCTCGGACAGGGGAGGTAGGCAGCCCCAGCATTTT. Translated, it gives CASSPSDRGGRQPQHF. The rearrangement uses TRBV27 and TRBJ1-5; 9 nucleotides match TRBD1. Unmatched junction bases numbered 12, after V lost 5 bases and J lost 7 bases. This CDR3 spans 16 amino acids. CDR1 and CDR2 (germline): MNHEY, SMNVEV (reference sequence).

The V gene is TRBV5-1, the J gene TRBJ2-3, with 7 bases matching TRBD1. Trimming at V came to 0 bases and at J to 2 bases, leaving 9 bases not matched to a gene. The germline V gene has CDR1 SGHRS and CDR2 YFSETQ. This CDR3 is built from 17 residues. The CDR3 region has the DNA TGCGCCAGCAGCTTGGCCATGACAGGGCGGTACACAGATACGCAGTATTTT. Amino acid sequence: CASSLAMTGRYTDTQYF.

The rearrangement links TRBV7-6 to TRBJ2-5; 9 bases align to TRBD2. Looked up from germline, CDR1 is SGHVS and CDR2 is FNYEAQ. The V gene end was trimmed by 2 bases and the J gene end by 2 bases; junction bases not matched to a gene: 6. This CDR3 spans 16 amino acids. Here the CDR3 reads CASSLIAGAGQETQYF. For the CDR3, the DNA is TGTGCCAGCAGCTTAATAGCGGGGGCGGGGCAAGAGACCCAGTACTTC.

The chain carries TRBV5-1 and TRBJ2-5, with D perhaps TRBD1 (7 bases). The CDR3 extends over 14 amino acids. The V and J ends lost 3 bases and 3 bases respectively, with 12 bases between them. Germline-derived CDR1 and CDR2 are SGHRS and YFSETQ. The CDR3 sequence: CASSYQGGKETQYF. CDR3 in DNA: TGCGCCAGCAGCTATCAGGGGGGAAAAGAGACCCAGTACTTC.

V and J are TRBV7-9 and TRBJ1-2; 7 bases map to TRBD1. The CDR3 is 14 amino acids. Looked up from germline, CDR1 is SEHNR and CDR2 is FQNEAQ (reference sequence). V shed 6 bases, J shed 4 bases, and the junction held 8 bases outside the gene matches. CDR3 region: CASRPGTDFYGYTF. In nucleotides, the CDR3 is TGTGCCAGCAGGCCCGGGACAGATTTCTATGGCTACACCTTC.

V is TRBV5-6 and J is TRBJ2-1; 11 bases are a match to TRBD2. The CDR3 length is 16 residues. The ends lost 0 bases at V and 6 bases at J; junction bases unmatched: 5. Germline V gene sequence: CDR1 SGHDT, CDR2 YYEEEE. DNA for the CDR3: TGTGCCAGCAGCTTGGGACTAGCGGGAATAAGCAATGAGCAGTTCTTC. This sequence encodes CASSLGLAGISNEQFF.

The V and J genes are TRBV11-2 and TRBJ1-3; no definite D call. In germline, CDR1 is SGHAT, CDR2 FQNNGV. V lost 4 bases and J 0 bases, leaving 7 bases between the germline ends. This CDR3 has 14 residues. The CDR3, as DNA: TGTGCCAGCAGCTCTCAGTTCTCTGGAAACACCATATATTTT. It codes for CASSSQFSGNTIYF.

This clone was seen once. The CDR3: CASSTRQAWVNTEAFF. The CDR3 DNA is TGTGCCAGCAGCACAAGACAGGCTTGGGTGAACACTGAAGCTTTCTTT. The J gene is TRBJ1-1, the V gene TRBV7-9; D is possibly TRBD1 (6 bases). Trimming shortened V by 5 bases and J by 0 bases, and 16 bases separated the two germline ends. This CDR3 comprises 16 residues. CDR1 and CDR2 (germline): SEHNR, FQNEAQ (reference sequence).